Following are 30 T cell receptor beta chains from one sample sequenced in a study of blood T cell repertoires in COVID-19. Here immunoSEQ multiplex PCR was the method, and the copy in TCRdb shows in-frame clones only, minus some. Counted here are over 250,000 clones, 83% occurring once; the ten biggest clones make up over 8.5%. The specimen was peripheral blood. The source is a woman in her forties or fifties who had recovered from COVID-19.

With respect to this clone: Other DNA variants within this sample encode the same CDR3. The chain couples TRBV28 to TRBJ2-2; D remains ambiguous. CDR1 MDHEN and CDR2 SYDVKM come from the germline V gene. V was trimmed by 1 base and J by 0 bases, leaving 6 bases between them. The CDR3 consists of 15 residues. The CDR3 region is CASSLLGANTGELFF. CDR3 DNA: TGTGCCAGCAGTTTATTAGGAGCGAACACCGGGGAGCTGTTTTTT.

V gene TRBV7-3 combines with J gene TRBJ2-2, with 13 bases fitting TRBD2. CDR1 and CDR2 (germline): SGHTA, FQGTGA. Trimming removed 4 bases from V and 3 bases from J; junction bases left unmatched: 11. This CDR3 comprises 19 residues. CDR3 loop: CASSYRLAGGRPDTGELFF. As DNA, the CDR3 is TGTGCCAGCAGCTACCGACTAGCGGGGGGAAGGCCGGACACCGGGGAGCTGTTTTTT. Looking up the rest from reference TRBV7-3 and TRBJ2-2 gives the full variable domain: GAGVSQTPSNKVTEKGKYVELRCDPISGHTALYWYRQSLGQGPEFLIYFQGTGAADDSGLPNDRFFAVRPEGSVSTLKIQRTERGDSAVYLCASSYRLAGGRPDTGELFFGEGSRLTVL.

V gene TRBV7-9 combines with J gene TRBJ1-2, with 9 bases aligning to TRBD1. The CDR3 loop spans 15 amino acids. J was trimmed by 6 bases and V by 4 bases; bases with no gene match: 9. In germline, CDR1 is SEHNR, CDR2 FQNEAQ (reference sequence). The CDR3 coding sequence is TGTGCCAGCAGCTCCTCCACCAGGACAGGGGATGGCTACACCTTC. Translated, it gives CASSSSTRTGDGYTF. The full variable domain, completed using reference TRBV7-9 and TRBJ1-2, is DTGVSQNPRHKITKRGQNVTFRCDPISEHNRLYWYRQTLGQGPEFLTYFQNEAQLEKSRLLSDRFSAERPKGSFSTLEIQRTEQGDSAMYLCASSSSTRTGDGYTFGSGTRLTVV.

The chain couples TRBV25-1 to TRBJ2-7; TRBD1 is a possible D gene (6 bases). CDR1 and CDR2 from the germline V gene are MGHDK and SYGVNS. This CDR3 is 16 amino acids long. The germline V and J ends were trimmed by 4 bases and 2 bases, with 18 bases remaining between them. CDR3 sequence (DNA): TGTGCCAGCAGTGGCAGGGGACGCTCCAACCCCTACGAGCAGTACTTC. Protein product: CASSGRGRSNPYEQYF.

This chain links TRBV28 with TRBJ2-5, with D possibly being TRBD1 (6 bases). The V end was cut by 8 bases, the J end by 5 bases, with 21 bases between. The germline V gene has CDR1 MDHEN and CDR2 SYDVKM. The CDR3 is 15 amino acids. CDR3 DNA sequence: TGTGCCAGCGCCAAGGACGGTTACAGGGTGGAGACCCAGTACTTC. Translated, it gives CASAKDGYRVETQYF. Complete variable domain (other parts from reference TRBV28 and TRBJ2-5): DVKVTQSSRYLVKRTGEKVFLECVQDMDHENMFWYRQDPGLGLRLIYFSYDVKMKEKGDIPEGYSVSREKKERFSLILESASTNQTSMYLCASAKDGYRVETQYFGPGTRLLVL.

The chain couples TRBV2 to TRBJ2-3; 9 bases are a match to TRBD2. J gave up 6 bases and V 1 base, and 11 bases lay outside the gene matches. The germline CDR1 and CDR2 sequences are SNHLY and FYNNEI. The CDR3 has 17 amino acids. The CDR3 sequence: CASSEGASGARRDTQYF. The CDR3 DNA reads TGTGCCAGCAGTGAAGGGGCTAGCGGGGCCAGGCGGGATACGCAGTATTTT.

The chain has TRBV4-2 and TRBJ2-5; TRBD2 matches 10 bases. The V segment lost 2 bases and the J segment 2 bases; nucleotides outside the gene matches: 5. The CDR3 loop spans 16 amino acids. CDR1 LGHNA and CDR2 YNFKEQ come from the germline V gene. The CDR3 nucleotides read TGTGCCAGCAGCCAACTGACTAGCGGGCCGCAAGAGACCCAGTACTTC. Translated, it gives CASSQLTSGPQETQYF.

The V call is TRBV7-2, the J call TRBJ2-5, with TRBD2 matching over 10 bases. V shed 4 bases, J shed 5 bases, and the junction held 7 bases outside the gene matches. The germline V gene has CDR1 SGHTA and CDR2 FQGNSA. The CDR3 covers 15 residues. CDR3 region: CASSSGLARWETQYF. The CDR3 coding sequence is TGTGCCAGCAGCTCGGGACTAGCGAGGTGGGAGACCCAGTACTTC.

The CDR3 here is CATAGDDYGYTF. The CDR3 coding sequence is TGTGCCACCGCAGGGGACGACTATGGCTACACCTTC. The chain recombines TRBV7-9 with TRBJ1-2, with a tentative D call TRBD1 (6 bases). The CDR3 totals 12 residues. CDR1 SEHNR and CDR2 FQNEAQ come from the germline V gene (reference sequence). The V gene lost 10 bases and the J gene lost 3 bases, with 12 bases spanning the gap.

This clone was detected only a few times. The genes are TRBV12-3 or TRBV12-4 and TRBJ2-2, with D uncertain. This CDR3 region has 13 residues. V was shortened by 5 bases and J by 4 bases, with 8 bases between the two germline ends. The CDR3 region is CASSPQSTGELFF. The CDR3 DNA follows: TGTGCCAGCAGTCCACAGAGCACCGGGGAGCTGTTTTTT.

The V gene is TRBV28, the J gene TRBJ1-1; a weak D match, TRBD1 (5 bases). The CDR3 extends over 14 amino acids. V lost 0 bases to trimming and J lost 4 bases, with 9 bases between them. CDR1 and CDR2 from the germline V gene are MDHEN and SYDVKM. The CDR3 nucleotides are TGTGCCAGCAGTTTATGGGAGGGGACCACTGAAGCTTTCTTT. It yields the protein CASSLWEGTTEAFF.

The V call is TRBV5-8, the J call TRBJ2-3, with D unclear. This CDR3 comprises 13 residues. V was trimmed by 1 base and J by 6 bases, leaving 9 bases between them. Germline values: CDR1 SGHTS, CDR2 YDEGEE. CDR3 bases: TGTGCCAGCAGCTTGAGTTTCCGGGATACGCAGTATTTT. This sequence encodes CASSLSFRDTQYF.

V and J are TRBV19 and TRBJ1-2, with D possibly matching TRBD1 (6 bases). This CDR3 comprises 17 residues. CDR1 and CDR2 (germline): LNHDA, SQIVND (reference sequence). V dropped 0 bases and J dropped 4 bases, with 18 bases sitting between them. DNA for the CDR3: TGTGCCAGTAGTATAGATCATGGGGCCGGACAGCTCTATGGCTACACCTTC. It codes for CASSIDHGAGQLYGYTF.

The chain recombines TRBV11-1 with TRBJ2-3, with D possibly matching TRBD1 (6 bases). V was trimmed by 5 bases and J by 8 bases, leaving 23 bases between them. Germline lookup yields CDR1 SGHAT and CDR2 FQDESV (reference sequence). This CDR3 is 16 amino acids long. CDR3: CASSPAEGQSLSTQYF. The CDR3 nucleotides read TGTGCCAGCAGCCCAGCGGAAGGACAGTCCCTGAGTACGCAGTATTTT. Full variable domain (outside the CDR3, taken from reference TRBV11-1 and TRBJ2-3): EAEVAQSPRYKITEKSQAVAFWCDPISGHATLYWYRQILGQGPELLVQFQDESVVDDSQLPKDRFSAERLKGVDSTLKIQPAELGDSAMYLCASSPAEGQSLSTQYFGPGTRLTVL.

The V gene is TRBV19, the J gene TRBJ2-1; 8 bases are shared with TRBD2. Germline V gene lookup returns CDR1 LNHDA and CDR2 SQIVND (reference sequence). V lost 4 bases, J lost 7 bases, and 12 bases stayed unmatched. CDR3 length: 16 residues. CDR3 amino acids: CASSTAGTRGGNEQFF. DNA for the CDR3: TGTGCCAGTAGTACCGCCGGGACTAGGGGGGGGAATGAGCAGTTCTTC.

This rearrangement joins TRBV19 to TRBJ2-7; TRBD2 matches 7 bases. This CDR3 has 14 amino acids. V shed 4 bases, J shed 4 bases, and the junction held 7 bases outside the gene matches. Germline-derived CDR1 and CDR2 are LNHDA and SQIVND (reference sequence). CDR3 region: CASSSGGGSYEQYF. The CDR3, as DNA: TGTGCCAGTAGTAGTGGCGGCGGGAGTTACGAGCAGTACTTC.

The chain joins TRBV6-5 to TRBJ1-4, with TRBD1 as a possible D gene (5 bases). The CDR3 length is 15 residues. V lost 0 bases to trimming and J lost 3 bases, with 8 bases between them. Germline assignment: CDR1 MNHEY and CDR2 SVGAGI. The CDR3 loop reads CASSYSGGANEKLFF. As DNA, the CDR3 is TGTGCCAGCAGTTACTCGGGGGGGGCTAATGAAAAACTGTTTTTT.

The chain couples TRBV5-1 to TRBJ2-2; 7 bases line up with TRBD2. CDR3 size: 16 residues. Germline CDR1 is SGHRS and CDR2 is YFSETQ. With 4 bases clipped from V and 7 bases from J, the junction kept 13 bases outside the gene matches. The CDR3 bases are TGCGCCAGCAGCATACGACCTAAACGGGAGGACGGGGAGCTGTTTTTT. Encoded protein: CASSIRPKREDGELFF.

The chain carries TRBV28 and TRBJ1-2; D not resolved. CDR1 is MDHEN, CDR2 SYDVKM, per germline. The CDR3 loop spans 13 amino acids. Trimming left V 5 bases short and J 6 bases short, with 13 bases between. CDR3 sequence (DNA): TGTGCCAGCAGTACCAACCTTCGGGATGGCTACACCTTC. Protein product: CASSTNLRDGYTF.

The sample holds one count of this clone. This chain joins TRBV4-1 and TRBJ1-6; D unresolved. Trimming removed 0 bases from V and 0 bases from J, with 9 bases in between. Per germline, CDR1 MGHRA and CDR2 YSYEKL. The CDR3 contains 17 residues. The CDR3 here is CASSQELLSSYNSPLHF. CDR3 sequence (DNA): TGCGCCAGCAGCCAAGAACTATTGAGCTCCTATAATTCACCCCTCCACTTT.

The CDR3 is CASRPTGMGGYTF. The CDR3 DNA is TGTGCCAGCAGACCGACAGGGATGGGTGGCTACACCTTC. The genes are TRBV27 and TRBJ1-2, with 7 bases matching TRBD1. The CDR3 covers 13 residues. V was clipped by 6 bases and J by 7 bases; unmatched bases: 8. Germline values: CDR1 MNHEY, CDR2 SMNVEV (reference sequence).

This chain links TRBV28 with TRBJ2-7; 9 nucleotides agree with TRBD1. The CDR3 consists of 16 residues. Unmatched junction bases numbered 11, after V lost 5 bases and J lost 3 bases. Germline values: CDR1 MDHEN, CDR2 SYDVKM. The CDR3, as DNA: TGTGCCAGCAGTCTAGATTTCGGACAGGGGAACTACGAGCAGTACTTC. It translates to CASSLDFGQGNYEQYF. The whole variable domain, remainder taken from reference TRBV28 and TRBJ2-7, is DVKVTQSSRYLVKRTGEKVFLECVQDMDHENMFWYRQDPGLGLRLIYFSYDVKMKEKGDIPEGYSVSREKKERFSLILESASTNQTSMYLCASSLDFGQGNYEQYFGPGTRLTVT.

This chain uses TRBV27 with TRBJ2-1, with TRBD2 matching 13 bases. The CDR3 sequence is 19 residues long. CDR1 MNHEY and CDR2 SMNVEV come from the germline V gene (reference sequence). V dropped 4 bases and J dropped 0; count of bases not matched to a gene: 9. The CDR3 protein is CASSSKGLAGRSSYNEQFF. The CDR3 region has the DNA TGTGCCAGCAGTTCGAAGGGACTAGCGGGACGGTCCTCCTACAATGAGCAGTTCTTC.

The chain employs TRBV4-3 and TRBJ2-1; possibly TRBD1 for D (5 bases). This CDR3 contains 14 residues. Germline CDR1 LGHNA, CDR2 YSLEER. The V end lost 0 bases, the J end lost 5 bases, and 8 bases lay between the germline ends. The CDR3 bases are TGCGCCAGCAGCCAAGAGACAGCTAACAATGAGCAGTTCTTC. This translates into CASSQETANNEQFF.

The chain couples TRBV7-9 to TRBJ1-3, with D perhaps TRBD1 (5 bases). The V gene's germline CDR1 is SEHNR and CDR2 FQNEAQ (reference sequence). With 1 base removed from V and 0 bases from J, the gap between germline ends came to 13 bases. The CDR3 is 17 residues long. CDR3 DNA: TGTGCCAGCAGCTTAGGCGGGGCCGCCCGCTCTGGAAACACCATATATTTT. Residues: CASSLGGAARSGNTIYF.

J is TRBJ2-7 and V is TRBV27, with 11 bases fitting TRBD1. Germline V gene lookup returns CDR1 MNHEY and CDR2 SMNVEV (reference sequence). With V trimmed by 6 bases and J by 9 bases, 22 bases remained unmatched. The length of the CDR3 is 18 residues. The CDR3 protein is CASRNRTGGADGTSGQYF. CDR3 sequence (DNA): TGTGCCAGCAGAAACCGGACAGGGGGCGCGGATGGGACGTCTGGGCAGTACTTC.

J is TRBJ2-5 and V is TRBV7-2; 8 bases line up with TRBD1. J was trimmed by 4 bases and V by 5 bases; bases with no gene match: 6. This CDR3 region has 14 residues. Looked up from germline, CDR1 is SGHTA and CDR2 is FQGNSA. CDR3 nucleotide sequence: TGTGCCAGCAGCACAGGACAGGGCGGAGAGACCCAGTACTTC. Residues: CASSTGQGGETQYF.

The J gene is TRBJ2-7, the V gene TRBV25-1; D not certain. Germline V gene lookup returns CDR1 MGHDK and CDR2 SYGVNS. CDR3 length: 11 residues. The V end was cut by 4 bases, the J end by 4 bases, with 5 bases between. CDR3 in DNA: TGTGCCAGCAGTGCAATTTACGAGCAGTACTTC. Its protein product is CASSAIYEQYF.

The CDR3, as DNA: TGTGCCAGCAGTTCTCCACGGGACAGCACGTACAATGAGCAGTTCTTC. Amino acids: CASSSPRDSTYNEQFF. The genes are TRBV28 and TRBJ2-1; 7 bases are shared with TRBD1. Germline V gives CDR1 MDHEN, CDR2 SYDVKM. With V trimmed by 4 bases and J by 4 bases, 10 bases remained unmatched. The CDR3 is made up of 16 amino acids. Variable domain in full (rest from reference TRBV28 and TRBJ2-1): DVKVTQSSRYLVKRTGEKVFLECVQDMDHENMFWYRQDPGLGLRLIYFSYDVKMKEKGDIPEGYSVSREKKERFSLILESASTNQTSMYLCASSSPRDSTYNEQFFGPGTRLTVL.

V is TRBV28 and J is TRBJ1-5, with 9 bases aligning to TRBD1. V was pared by 2 bases and J by 5 bases, with 4 bases of the junction left unmatched. CDR3 size: 15 residues. The germline V gene has CDR1 MDHEN and CDR2 SYDVKM. The CDR3 DNA reads as TGTGCCAGCAGTTTACCTGGGACAGGGCATCAGCCCCAGCATTTT. Translation: CASSLPGTGHQPQHF.